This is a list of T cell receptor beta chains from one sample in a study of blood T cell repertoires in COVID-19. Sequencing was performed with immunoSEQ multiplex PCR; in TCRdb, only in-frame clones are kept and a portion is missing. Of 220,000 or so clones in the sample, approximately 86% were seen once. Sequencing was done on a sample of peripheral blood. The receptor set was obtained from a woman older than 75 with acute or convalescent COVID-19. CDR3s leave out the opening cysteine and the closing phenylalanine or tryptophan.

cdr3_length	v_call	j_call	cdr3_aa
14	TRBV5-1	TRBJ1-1	ASSLTPGQGAAEAF
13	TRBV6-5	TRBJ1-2	ASSYSPGGGNGYT
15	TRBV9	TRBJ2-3	ASSRLAGGHSTDTQY
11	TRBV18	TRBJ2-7	ASSPQEAYEQY
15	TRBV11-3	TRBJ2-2	ASSLGGTGWNPGELF
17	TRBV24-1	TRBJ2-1	ATSGLLHGTGDTYNEQF
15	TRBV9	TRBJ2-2	ASSVGGTGTNTGELF
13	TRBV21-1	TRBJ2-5	ASSKEGTRRETQY
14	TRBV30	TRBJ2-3	AWSGVAGGEQITQY
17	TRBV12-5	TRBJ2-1	ASGLVASGGPSSYNEQF
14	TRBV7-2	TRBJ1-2	ASSLGGGQGNYGYT
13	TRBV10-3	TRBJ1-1	AISEGGIMNTEAF
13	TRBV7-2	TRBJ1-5	ASSLVGQGNQPQH
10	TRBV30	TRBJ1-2	AWKGTGEAYT
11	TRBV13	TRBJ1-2	ASSLRGPYGYT
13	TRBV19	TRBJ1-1	ASRARDRLNTEAF
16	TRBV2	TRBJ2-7	ASSEGTSGGLSSYEQY
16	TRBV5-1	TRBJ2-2	ASSLAGTGGAVAGELF
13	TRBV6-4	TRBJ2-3	ASSVRPGGTDTQY
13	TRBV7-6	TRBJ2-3	ASSLSGGSTDTQY
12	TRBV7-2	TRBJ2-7	ASSFLLTGYEQY
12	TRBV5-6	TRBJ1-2	ASSLGNRNYGYT
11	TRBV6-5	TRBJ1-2	ASSSVGDYGYT
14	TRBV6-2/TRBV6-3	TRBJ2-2	ASSHFRQVLTGELF
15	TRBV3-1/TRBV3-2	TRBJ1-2	ASSQEEGKVVGYGYT
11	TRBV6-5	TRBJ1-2	ASSNQGPYGYT
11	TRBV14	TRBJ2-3	ASSQLGPDTQY
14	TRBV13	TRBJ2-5	ASSLSGAAKLETQY
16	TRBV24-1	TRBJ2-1	ATSDPKHRDRRQGEQF
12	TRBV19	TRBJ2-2	ASTTGTNTGELF
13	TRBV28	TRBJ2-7	ASSLPGSGSYEQY
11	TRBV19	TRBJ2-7	ASLRDKSYEQY
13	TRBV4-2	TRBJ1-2	ASSPWTVENYGYT
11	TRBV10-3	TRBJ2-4	AISLAGGPLQY
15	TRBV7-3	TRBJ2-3	ASSLGRGQGVTDTQY
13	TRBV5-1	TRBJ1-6	ASRERQDNNSPLH
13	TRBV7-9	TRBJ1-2	ASSPHRGGLHGYT
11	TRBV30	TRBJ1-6	AWSGRVDSPLH
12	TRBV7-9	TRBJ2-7	ASSSGTEFYEQY
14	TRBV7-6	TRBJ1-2	ASSQGDGRGFYGYT
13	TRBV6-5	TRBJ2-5	ASSYSTGSGETQY
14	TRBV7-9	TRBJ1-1	ASSPGQGGGNTEAF
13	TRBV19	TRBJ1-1	ASSMRTGGLTEAF
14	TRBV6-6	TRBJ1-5	ASSSRRGAYSQPQH
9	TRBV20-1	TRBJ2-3	SARGGGTQY
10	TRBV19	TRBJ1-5	ASHSSNQPQH
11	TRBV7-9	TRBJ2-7	ASSRDILYEQY
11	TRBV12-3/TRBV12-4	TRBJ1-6	ASSVDMVSPLH
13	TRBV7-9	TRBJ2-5	ASSLDPMGAETQY
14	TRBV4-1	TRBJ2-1	ASSQVDLLVYNEQF
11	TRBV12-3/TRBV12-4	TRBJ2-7	ASSPDRDYEQY
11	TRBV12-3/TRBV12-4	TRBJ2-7	ASTRGRFSQQY